These 25 T cell receptor beta chains were all obtained from the same sample, sequenced in a study of blood T cell repertoires in COVID-19. Some clones are missing from TCRdb's copy, which holds only in-frame ones; the method was immunoSEQ multiplex PCR. The data show some 250,000 clones, about 91% seen once. The sample comprised PBMCs or T cells enriched from blood (not recorded which). Every receptor here comes from a human donor in a cohort exposed to, infected with or recovered from COVID-19 (not recorded which). The donor label of this sample is uncertain.

This clone was seen a few times. J is TRBJ1-5 and V is TRBV6-2 or TRBV6-3; D perhaps matches TRBD1 (5 bases). The germline V and J ends were trimmed by 6 bases and 3 bases, with 12 bases remaining between them. The CDR3 covers 14 residues. The germline V gene encodes CDR1 MNHEY and CDR2 SVGEGT. DNA for the CDR3: TGTGCCAGCAGCCCTGACAGCTTCAATCAGCCCCAGCATTTT. Translating it yields CASSPDSFNQPQHF.

The J gene is TRBJ2-3, the V gene TRBV20-1, with 11 positions matching TRBD2. The length of the CDR3 is 17 residues. With 3 bases clipped from V and 2 bases from J, the junction kept 10 bases outside the gene matches. Per the germline V gene, CDR1 is DFQATT and CDR2 is SNEGSKA (reference sequence). CDR3 sequence (DNA): TGCAGTGCTAGTAAATTAGCGGGGGGGTCTTTCACAGATACGCAGTATTTT. Translating it yields CSASKLAGGSFTDTQYF.

Only one count was recorded for this clone. The chain combines TRBV12-5 with TRBJ1-5, with TRBD1 matching over 10 bases. V was pared by 7 bases and J by 6 bases, with 24 bases of the junction left unmatched. This CDR3 comprises 20 residues. Per germline, CDR1 LGHNT and CDR2 FRNRAP. The DNA of the CDR3 is TGTGCTAGTGCCCTGGGCCGGGACAGGGGCAAGGGTAGCAGGATTCAGCCCCAGCATTTT. Its protein is CASALGRDRGKGSRIQPQHF.

The chain couples TRBV10-3 to TRBJ2-5; 10 bases map to TRBD2. The CDR3 is made up of 16 amino acids. Germline trimming cut 4 bases from V and 1 base from J; bases unmatched to any gene: 6. In germline, CDR1 is ENHRY, CDR2 SYGVKD. This chain's CDR3 is CAISALAGAIQETQYF. In DNA form, the CDR3 reads TGTGCCATCAGTGCCCTAGCGGGGGCGATCCAAGAGACCCAGTACTTC.

This clone was counted only a few times. In DNA form, the CDR3 reads TGTGCCAGCAGCTTGTATACGGGACAGGGTTATCAGCCCCAGCATTTT. It encodes CASSLYTGQGYQPQHF. The chain combines TRBV5-6 with TRBJ1-5; 9 nucleotides agree with TRBD1. J gave up 5 bases and V 1 base, and 7 bases lay outside the gene matches. This CDR3 contains 16 residues. Germline CDR1 is SGHDT and CDR2 is YYEEEE. The entire variable domain, with the rest obtained from reference TRBV5-6 and TRBJ1-5, is as follows: DAGVTQSPTHLIKTRGQQVTLRCSPKSGHDTVSWYQQALGQGPQFIFQYYEEEERQRGNFPDRFSGHQFPNYSSELNVNALLLGDSALYLCASSLYTGQGYQPQHFGDGTRLSIL.

V and J are TRBV11-2 and TRBJ2-2; possible D gene TRBD2, 5 bases. This CDR3 is 19 amino acids long. Germline-derived CDR1 and CDR2 are SGHAT and FQNNGV. V lost 3 bases to trimming and J lost 0 bases, with 20 bases between them. The CDR3 reads CASSFGGDVEQSNTGELFF. CDR3 coding DNA: TGTGCCAGCAGCTTCGGAGGCGACGTCGAACAATCGAACACCGGGGAGCTGTTTTTT.

The rearrangement joins TRBV4-3 to TRBJ2-7; weak D call: TRBD1 (6 bases). Deletions cut 0 bases from V and 3 bases from J, with 9 bases between. Germline values: CDR1 LGHNA, CDR2 YSLEER. This CDR3 comprises 14 residues. The CDR3 DNA reads TGCGCCAGCAGCCAAGATGGACAGCTCTACGAGCAGTACTTC. It is translated as CASSQDGQLYEQYF.

This chain connects TRBV12-3 or TRBV12-4 to TRBJ1-2; 10 positions agree with TRBD1. Trimming at V came to 10 bases and at J to 3 bases, leaving 5 bases not matched to a gene. This CDR3 spans 13 amino acids. The CDR3 protein is CAITTGGDYGYTF. The CDR3 bases are TGTGCCATTACGACAGGGGGCGACTATGGCTACACCTTC.

Comment on this clone: Other DNA sequences in the same sample also yield this CDR3. This chain connects TRBV11-2 to TRBJ2-3; the D is unclear. Germline CDR1 and CDR2: SGHAT and FQNNGV. Trimming took 2 bases from V and 6 from J, leaving 9 bases between them. This CDR3 has 13 residues. CDR3 DNA: TGTGCCAGCAGCTTATCCCCCGGGGATACGCAGTATTTT. It is translated as CASSLSPGDTQYF.

The chain joins TRBV3-1 (or the pseudogene TRBV3-2) to TRBJ2-3; D gene uncertain. V was cut by 1 base and J by 2 bases, with 7 bases left in between. Germline V lookup: CDR1 LGHDT, CDR2 YNNKEL (reference sequence). CDR3 length: 14 amino acids. As DNA, the CDR3 is TGTGCCAGCAGCCAAGGTGACTTCACAGATACGCAGTATTTT. Its translation: CASSQGDFTDTQYF.

The DNA for the CDR3 is TGTGCCAGCAGCTTGGCACATCAGGTTGAAGCTTTCTTT. Amino acid sequence: CASSLAHQVEAFF. The chain couples TRBV5-6 to TRBJ1-1; D is ambiguous. The CDR3 extends over 13 amino acids. The germline gives CDR1 SGHDT, CDR2 YYEEEE. The V end was cut by 0 bases, the J end by 7 bases, with 10 bases between.

This rearrangement joins TRBV7-9 to TRBJ1-1; D is undetermined. Trimming stripped 6 bases from V and 1 base from J, with 9 bases between. This CDR3 spans 13 amino acids. Per the germline V gene, CDR1 is SEHNR and CDR2 is FQNEAQ (reference sequence). The CDR3 loop is CASRSGGNTEAFF. The CDR3 DNA reads as TGTGCCAGCAGGTCCGGAGGGAACACTGAAGCTTTCTTT.

The V and J genes are TRBV7-9 and TRBJ1-1, with D possibly being TRBD1 (6 bases). The length of the CDR3 is 18 residues. Germline-derived CDR1 and CDR2 are SEHNR and FQNEAQ (reference sequence). V was shortened by 2 bases and J by 0 bases, with 19 bases between the two germline ends. CDR3 nucleotide sequence: TGTGCCAGCAGCTTAAGAAGACTTGGACAGCGCTTGAACACTGAAGCTTTCTTT. It yields the protein CASSLRRLGQRLNTEAFF. Drawing the rest from reference TRBV7-9 and TRBJ1-1, the complete variable domain is DTGVSQNPRHKITKRGQNVTFRCDPISEHNRLYWYRQTLGQGPEFLTYFQNEAQLEKSRLLSDRFSAERPKGSFSTLEIQRTEQGDSAMYLCASSLRRLGQRLNTEAFFGQGTRLTVV.

The V call is TRBV19, the J call TRBJ1-5; D is unclear. Trimming left V 2 bases short and J 5 bases short, with 10 bases between. The CDR3 is 14 amino acids. Germline V lookup: CDR1 LNHDA, CDR2 SQIVND (reference sequence). CDR3 sequence reads: CASSISQIYQPQHF. The CDR3 bases are TGTGCCAGTAGTATAAGTCAGATCTATCAGCCCCAGCATTTT.

The chain uses TRBV10-3 and TRBJ1-6; 11 bases match TRBD1. The germline V gene encodes CDR1 ENHRY and CDR2 SYGVKD. This CDR3 has 15 amino acids. With 6 bases clipped from V and 7 bases from J, the junction kept 5 bases outside the gene matches. The DNA of the CDR3 is TGTGCCATCAGGGGGGGACAGGGGGAGAATTCACCCCTCCACTTT. Translating gives CAIRGGQGENSPLHF.

This rearrangement joins TRBV9 to TRBJ2-5, with 9 bases identical to TRBD2. J lost 4 bases, V lost 7 bases, and 5 bases had no gene match. The germline V gene encodes CDR1 SGDLS and CDR2 YYNGEE. This CDR3 is 13 amino acids long. In DNA form, the CDR3 reads TGTGCCAGCCAGGCGGGAGGGGGAGAGACCCAGTACTTC. Protein: CASQAGGGETQYF. The full variable domain, completed using reference TRBV9 and TRBJ2-5, is DSGVTQTPKHLITATGQRVTLRCSPRSGDLSVYWYQQSLDQGLQFLIQYYNGEERAKGNILERFSAQQFPDLHSELNLSSLELGDSALYFCASQAGGGETQYFGPGTRLLVL.

The chain links TRBV5-1 to TRBJ1-1; D is unresolved. The V gene lost 4 bases and the J gene lost 0 bases, with 16 bases spanning the gap. The CDR3 covers 16 residues. Germline V gene sequence: CDR1 SGHRS, CDR2 YFSETQ. Here the CDR3 reads CASSPIGHNMNTEAFF. Written as DNA, the CDR3 is TGCGCCAGCAGCCCGATTGGCCACAACATGAACACTGAAGCTTTCTTT.

This clone was seen only once. The chain links TRBV4-2 to TRBJ2-1; TRBD1 matches at 10 bases. The germline V gene encodes CDR1 LGHNA and CDR2 YNFKEQ. Trimming at V came to 1 base and at J to 2 bases, leaving 2 bases not matched to a gene. This CDR3 spans 16 amino acids. CDR3 sequence: CASSQGGQGTYNEQFF. DNA of the CDR3: TGTGCCAGCAGCCAAGGGGGACAGGGGACCTACAATGAGCAGTTCTTC.

The gene calls are TRBV10-3 and TRBJ2-7; unclear D gene. The germline gives CDR1 ENHRY, CDR2 SYGVKD. The CDR3 covers 14 residues. Between the trimmed V and J ends, which lost 2 bases and 0 bases, there was a span of 8 bases. The CDR3 DNA sequence: TGTGCCATCAGTGAGCCGAGTAGCTCCTACGAGCAGTACTTC. Protein sequence: CAISEPSSSYEQYF.

In this sample, this clone turned up once. V and J are TRBV5-6 and TRBJ2-5, with 10 bases fitting TRBD2. The trim removed 5 bases at V and 0 bases at J, leaving 7 bases unmatched. Germline values: CDR1 SGHDT, CDR2 YYEEEE. The CDR3 has 16 amino acids. The chain's CDR3 is CASSSPSGGDQETQYF. CDR3 nucleotides: TGTGCCAGCAGTTCACCTAGCGGGGGCGACCAAGAGACCCAGTACTTC.

As concerns this clone: A junction end diverges from the germline sequence, so it may reflect a read error. The CDR3 loop reads CASSLAGSYQPQHF. The DNA for the CDR3 is TGTGCCAGCAGTTTGGCGGGTAGCTATCAGCCCCAGCATTTT. V gene TRBV27 combines with J gene TRBJ1-5; D remains unclear. The CDR3 spans 14 residues. Germline loops: CDR1 MNHEY, CDR2 SMNVEV (reference sequence).

The CDR3 is CASSMGGGLRQPQHF. The CDR3, as DNA: TGTGCCAGTAGTATGGGCGGGGGATTGCGGCAGCCCCAGCATTTT. The V and J genes are TRBV19 and TRBJ1-5; perhaps TRBD1 as D (5 bases). Germline V gene sequence: CDR1 LNHDA, CDR2 SQIVND (reference sequence). The CDR3 loop spans 15 amino acids. V shed 3 bases and J shed 7 bases, with 16 bases lying between them.

The V and J genes are TRBV5-4 and TRBJ2-7; D ambiguous. Germline CDR1 SGHNT, CDR2 YYREEE (reference sequence). V lost 4 bases, J lost 4 bases, and 9 bases lay in between. The CDR3 has 12 amino acids. Written as DNA, the CDR3 is TGTGCCAGCAGCACCCCAGGTTACGAGCAGTACTTC. Its translation: CASSTPGYEQYF.

The V gene is TRBV27, the J gene TRBJ1-4, with D possibly TRBD1 on 5 matching bases. Germline CDR1 MNHEY, CDR2 SMNVEV (reference sequence). The ends were cut back, 5 bases at V and 7 bases at J, with 17 bases in the middle. The CDR3 is made up of 15 amino acids. The CDR3, as DNA: TGTGCCAGCAGTAACACCGGGGGGTTTAGTGAAAAACTGTTTTTT. Its protein product is CASSNTGGFSEKLFF. The entire variable domain, with the rest obtained from reference TRBV27 and TRBJ1-4, is as follows: EAQVTQNPRYLITVTGKKLTVTCSQNMNHEYMSWYRQDPGLGLRQIYYSMNVEVTDKGDVPEGYKVSRKEKRNFPLILESPSPNQTSLYFCASSNTGGFSEKLFFGSGTQLSVL.

This chain uses TRBV28 with TRBJ2-3; 8 bases line up with TRBD1. CDR1 MDHEN and CDR2 SYDVKM come from the germline V gene. V trimming: 2 bases; J trimming: 1 base; junction bases outside the gene matches: 2. The CDR3 spans 15 residues. In nucleotides, the CDR3 is TGTGCCAGCAGTTTAACACAGGGGGGCACAGATACGCAGTATTTT. This codes for CASSLTQGGTDTQYF.